In this sample, the clone carrying this T cell receptor beta chain turned up a few times. V dropped 5 bases and J dropped 4 bases, with 12 bases sitting between them. The length of the CDR3 is 12 residues. Germline values: CDR1 DFQATT, CDR2 SNEGSKA (reference sequence). These data originate in a study of T-cell reconstitution after alpha-beta-depleted transplantation in children. A TCRbeta library incorporating unique molecular identifiers was prepared. Using its own MiXCR run on the PCR reads, TCRdb lists one record per CDR3 protein. The data contain approximately 400,000 distinct CDR3 sequences, approximately 11% of them singletons.

The sequenced sample was PBMCs from the stem cell graft donor, obtained from the stem cell graft. This receptor was identified in a human donor who donated a stem cell graft to a child with acute myeloid leukemia. This chain uses TRBV20-1 with TRBJ2-7; D is undetermined. CDR3 in DNA: TGCAGTGCTGCCGGACCGTCTTACGAGCAGTACTTC. This codes for CSAAGPSYEQYF.